A single sample is the source of the 17 T cell receptor beta chains below, sequenced in a study of blood T cell repertoires in COVID-19. Profiling relied on immunoSEQ multiplex PCR, and the TCRdb table lists in-frame clones only, not all of them. The sample carries about 210,000 clones, more than 85% recorded once. Sequenced material: PBMCs or T cells enriched from blood (not recorded which). All receptors derive from a woman between 35 and 50 years old in a cohort exposed to, infected with or recovered from COVID-19 (not recorded which).

The rearrangement links TRBV5-4 to TRBJ2-2, with 8 bases matching TRBD1. CDR1 and CDR2 (germline): SGHNT, YYREEE (reference sequence). Trimming removed 0 bases from V and 2 bases from J; junction bases left unmatched: 6. The CDR3 is made up of 17 amino acids. The CDR3 loop is CASSLGPAGGNTGELFF. In DNA form, the CDR3 reads TGTGCCAGCAGCTTGGGCCCTGCAGGGGGCAACACCGGGGAGCTGTTTTTT.

CDR3 protein: CASREDRRSEAFF. DNA of the CDR3: TGCGCCAGCAGGGAGGACAGGAGATCTGAAGCTTTCTTT. The gene calls are TRBV10-1 and TRBJ1-1; TRBD1 agrees at 7 bases. The V and J ends lost 6 bases and 6 bases, in that order; junction bases with no gene match: 7. The CDR3 covers 13 residues. Germline V gene data show CDR1 as WNHNN and CDR2 as SYGVQD (reference sequence).

DNA of the CDR3: TGTGCCAGCAGCCAAGCTACGACAGGGCGTAATTCACCCCTCCACTTT. Its translation: CASSQATTGRNSPLHF. The chain joins TRBV4-2 to TRBJ1-6; 7 bases match TRBD1. Germline CDR1 LGHNA, CDR2 YNFKEQ. The CDR3 loop spans 16 amino acids. J gave up 6 bases and V 1 base, and 6 bases lay outside the gene matches.

CDR3 region: CASSVLQANTEAFF. The CDR3, as DNA: TGTGCCAGCAGTGTATTACAGGCGAACACTGAAGCTTTCTTT. This sequence joins TRBV27 and TRBJ1-1; D possibly corresponds to TRBD1 (5 bases). The CDR3 covers 14 residues. V gave up 5 bases and J gave up 1 base, with 11 bases separating them. Germline CDR1 and CDR2: MNHEY and SMNVEV (reference sequence).

The chain couples TRBV19 to TRBJ1-5, with D perhaps TRBD1 (5 bases). Trimming took 7 bases from V and 2 from J, leaving 18 bases between them. Germline V gene lookup returns CDR1 LNHDA and CDR2 SQIVND (reference sequence). The CDR3 loop spans 16 amino acids. DNA of the CDR3: TGTGCCAGTACCTTAGGGGACTTAAGGGGCAATCAGCCCCAGCATTTT. This gives the protein CASTLGDLRGNQPQHF.

In its sample, this clone was seen a few times. J is TRBJ2-5 and V is TRBV27; TRBD2 agrees at 8 bases. J lost 0 bases, V lost 5 bases, and 11 bases had no gene match. CDR3 length: 17 amino acids. Germline values: CDR1 MNHEY, CDR2 SMNVEV (reference sequence). CDR3 DNA: TGTGCCAGCAGTCCGTCCCATAGCGGGGAGTACCAAGAGACCCAGTACTTC. This codes for CASSPSHSGEYQETQYF.

The chain employs TRBV4-1 and TRBJ1-4; the D is unclear. The CDR3 sequence is 15 residues long. The ends were cut back, 2 bases at V and 7 bases at J, with 14 bases in the middle. Germline V gives CDR1 MGHRA, CDR2 YSYEKL. CDR3 sequence: CASSQRLSEGEKLFF. The CDR3 DNA is TGCGCCAGCAGCCAACGCCTAAGCGAAGGTGAAAAACTGTTTTTT.

The CDR3 spells CASSTRQGSYEQYF. The CDR3 DNA is TGTGCCAGCAGCACCCGACAGGGATCCTACGAGCAGTACTTC. The gene calls are TRBV3-1 (or the pseudogene TRBV3-2) and TRBJ2-7, with 7 bases fitting TRBD1. The V gene's germline CDR1 is LGHDT and CDR2 YNNKEL (reference sequence). V trimming: 5 bases; J trimming: 1 base; junction bases outside the gene matches: 5. The CDR3 length is 14 residues.

This clone was counted once. This chain links TRBV11-2 with TRBJ2-3; the D gene is possibly TRBD2 (5 bases). The CDR3 extends over 13 amino acids. V was cut by 6 bases and J by 1 base, with 8 bases left in between. Germline values: CDR1 SGHAT, CDR2 FQNNGV. In DNA form, the CDR3 reads TGTGCCAGCAGAGACGGGGGCACAGATACGCAGTATTTT. This gives the protein CASRDGGTDTQYF.

The chain uses TRBV11-2 and TRBJ2-3, with TRBD2 matching over 10 bases. This CDR3 region has 16 residues. Germline V gene lookup returns CDR1 SGHAT and CDR2 FQNNGV. V was clipped by 3 bases and J by 1 base; unmatched bases: 4. CDR3 DNA sequence: TGTGCCAGCAGCTTCAGTAGCGGGGGGCGCACAGATACGCAGTATTTT. Translating it yields CASSFSSGGRTDTQYF.

The rearrangement joins TRBV5-5 to TRBJ2-1, with a weak D call TRBD2 (7 bases). Germline CDR1 and CDR2: SGHKS and YYEKEE (reference sequence). The CDR3 sequence is 15 residues long. V lost 6 bases to trimming and J lost 8 bases, with 21 bases between them. The CDR3 loop reads CASTPFGGGADEQFF. CDR3 nucleotides: TGTGCCAGCACCCCCTTCGGAGGGGGGGCGGATGAGCAGTTCTTC.

This clone was detected only once. The rearrangement links TRBV4-3 to TRBJ2-1; D unresolved. Trimming took 0 bases from V and 3 from J, leaving 9 bases between them. The CDR3 has 15 residues. CDR1 and CDR2 (germline): LGHNA, YSLEER. The CDR3 is CASSQEFGGYNEQFF. Written as DNA, the CDR3 is TGCGCCAGCAGCCAAGAGTTTGGCGGCTACAATGAGCAGTTCTTC.

V is TRBV19 and J is TRBJ2-5; TRBD2 matches 8 bases. The junction had 3 bases not matched to a gene; V was cut back by 1 base and J by 2 bases. Germline assignment: CDR1 LNHDA and CDR2 SQIVND (reference sequence). This CDR3 region has 15 residues. The CDR3 here is CASSIGGTRQETQYF. The CDR3, as DNA: TGTGCCAGTAGTATAGGGGGGACTAGACAAGAGACCCAGTACTTC.

The V gene is TRBV6-5, the J gene TRBJ2-7, with a tentative D call TRBD2 (5 bases). The CDR3 totals 14 residues. With 0 bases removed from V and 3 bases from J, the gap between germline ends came to 9 bases. Germline V gene lookup returns CDR1 MNHEY and CDR2 SVGAGI. In DNA form, the CDR3 reads TGTGCCAGCAGTTACTCGGAGGTGGGCTACGAGCAGTACTTC. It yields the protein CASSYSEVGYEQYF.

The genes are TRBV13 and TRBJ1-6; unclear D gene. The germline V gene encodes CDR1 PRHDT and CDR2 FYEKMQ (reference sequence). Trimming shortened V by 2 bases and J by 10 bases, and 12 bases separated the two germline ends. The CDR3 sequence is 14 residues long. The CDR3 protein is CASSLISRSSPLHF. The DNA of the CDR3 is TGTGCCAGCAGCTTAATCTCTAGGTCCTCACCCCTCCACTTT.

This chain joins TRBV18 and TRBJ2-3; TRBD2 matches 13 bases. With 0 bases clipped from V and 0 bases from J, the junction kept 12 bases outside the gene matches. CDR1 and CDR2 (germline): KGHSH, LQKENI. CDR3 length: 21 amino acids. The CDR3 loop is CASSPPFPGLAGVFSTDTQYF. CDR3 nucleotide sequence: TGTGCCAGCTCACCACCGTTCCCAGGACTAGCGGGGGTTTTTAGCACAGATACGCAGTATTTT.

CDR3 sequence reads: CASSYSTLYEQYF. In DNA form, the CDR3 reads TGTGCCAGCAGTTACTCGACACTCTACGAGCAGTACTTC. This chain links TRBV6-2 or TRBV6-3 with TRBJ2-7; D not resolved. The V gene lost 0 bases and the J gene lost 3 bases, with 6 bases spanning the gap. Germline loops: CDR1 MNHEY, CDR2 SVGEGT. The CDR3 consists of 13 residues.